Presented here are 30 T cell receptor beta chains from one specimen sequenced in a study of early T cells in non-severe SARS-CoV-2 infection. TCRdb independently ran MiXCR on the 5' RACE reads; one entry per CDR3 protein. The sample consists of about 80,000 distinct CDR3 sequences, 9.5% to 13% of them appearing once. Sequenced: whole blood. These receptors all stem from an adult who was a healthcare worker with PCR-confirmed SARS-CoV-2 infection or an uninfected control (not recorded which).

This clonotype has just a few counts. This rearrangement joins TRBV6-2 or TRBV6-3 to TRBJ2-5, with unresolved D. The CDR3 length is 10 residues. The V gene's germline CDR1 is MNHEY and CDR2 SVGEGT. V was cut by 7 bases and J by 5 bases, with 5 bases left in between. As DNA, the CDR3 is TGTGCCAGCAACGGGGAGACCCAGTACTTC. Its protein is CASNGETQYF.

The J gene is TRBJ2-2, the V gene TRBV10-1; D is undetermined. Deletions cut 2 bases from V and 4 bases from J, with 14 bases between. CDR1 is WNHNN and CDR2 is SYGVQD in the germline V gene (reference sequence). This CDR3 contains 16 residues. CDR3 nucleotide sequence: TGCGCCAGCAGTGAGGCTTCCCCTGGCTCCACCGGGGAGCTGTTTTTT. Its protein product is CASSEASPGSTGELFF.

This clonotype occurred many times. The chain couples TRBV6-2 or TRBV6-3 to TRBJ2-3; tentative D call: TRBD2 (5 bases). The CDR3 has 16 amino acids. The germline V gene has CDR1 MNHEY and CDR2 SVGEGT. Trimming left V 0 bases short and J 0 bases short, with 10 bases between. The CDR3 region has the DNA TGTGCCAGCAGTTACTCGTGGAGGTCTAGCACAGATACGCAGTATTTT. Its protein product is CASSYSWRSSTDTQYF.

This clonotype was picked up many times. The V gene is TRBV24-1, the J gene TRBJ2-3, with a weak D call TRBD1 (5 bases). The CDR3 length is 16 residues. Germline V gene sequence: CDR1 KGHDR, CDR2 SFDVKD. Trimming cost V 3 bases and J 6 bases, with 18 bases left between them. CDR3 in DNA: TGTGCCACCAGTGATCCCGCAGGTCCAAACAGGGATACGCAGTATTTT. The encoded protein is CATSDPAGPNRDTQYF.

This clonotype was detected a few times. The chain combines TRBV14 with TRBJ1-1; possible D gene TRBD1, 6 bases. Trimming took off 1 base at V and 9 bases at J, with 21 bases between the two ends. The CDR3 has 16 amino acids. Looked up from germline, CDR1 is SGHDN and CDR2 is FVKESK. CDR3 DNA: TGTGCCAGCAGCCAAGGACTGGGGGGCCGTCAAGCCCAAGCTTTCTTT. It encodes CASSQGLGGRQAQAFF.

The V call is TRBV5-1, the J call TRBJ2-7, with TRBD1 matching 7 bases. Germline CDR1 and CDR2: SGHRS and YFSETQ. There are 14 residues in the CDR3. V shed 4 bases and J 7 bases; nucleotides not matched to a gene: 11. The CDR3 region has the DNA TGCGCCAGCAGCCAAGGACAGGCTCGTGGTGAGCAGTACTTC. Protein product: CASSQGQARGEQYF.

A few counts support this clonotype. V is TRBV12-3 or TRBV12-4 and J is TRBJ1-5; the D gene is possibly TRBD1 (5 bases). Trimming left V 5 bases short and J 8 bases short, with 16 bases between. This CDR3 contains 14 residues. The CDR3 here is CASSPPGRAEPQHF. DNA of the CDR3: TGTGCCAGCAGTCCCCCGGGGCGAGCTGAGCCCCAGCATTTT.

This clonotype has only a few counts. The chain uses TRBV24-1 and TRBJ1-2; 7 nucleotides agree with TRBD1. This CDR3 contains 16 residues. The V gene end was trimmed by 7 bases and the J gene end by 2 bases; junction bases not matched to a gene: 12. Germline-derived CDR1 and CDR2 are KGHDR and SFDVKD. CDR3 in amino acids: CATSGTAGDTNYGYTF. The CDR3 DNA reads as TGTGCCACCAGCGGGACAGCGGGGGACACAAACTATGGCTACACCTTC.

This chain uses TRBV27 with TRBJ2-1; the match to TRBD2 covers 7 bases. V lost 3 bases to trimming and J lost 3 bases; unmatched junction nucleotides: 5. The CDR3 loop spans 15 amino acids. Germline CDR1 is MNHEY and CDR2 is SMNVEV (reference sequence). The CDR3, as DNA: TGTGCCAGCAGTTTGCCGGGGGGAGGCTACAATGAGCAGTTCTTC. It translates to CASSLPGGGYNEQFF.

Ten or more counts support this clonotype. The rearrangement uses TRBV30 and TRBJ1-1; D gene ambiguous. Germline CDR1 reads GTSNPN; CDR2 reads SVGIG (reference sequence). The CDR3 consists of 14 residues. Trimming took off 0 bases at V and 0 bases at J, with 8 bases between the two ends. The CDR3 region is CAWSVAGMNTEAFF. DNA for the CDR3: TGTGCCTGGAGTGTAGCGGGGATGAACACTGAAGCTTTCTTT.

This chain links TRBV6-6 with TRBJ1-6; perhaps TRBD1 as D (5 bases). Germline loops: CDR1 MNHNY, CDR2 SVGAGI (reference sequence). The length of the CDR3 is 16 residues. Trimming removed 5 bases from V and 7 bases from J, with 18 bases in between. CDR3 sequence reads: CASSPWSGDGNSPLHF. The DNA for the CDR3 is TGTGCCAGCAGTCCTTGGTCCGGGGACGGAAATTCACCCCTCCACTTT.

This clonotype was counted once. The rearrangement links TRBV6-6 to TRBJ2-5; 11 nucleotides line up with TRBD2. With V trimmed by 4 bases and J by 4 bases, 8 bases remained unmatched. Germline CDR1 and CDR2: MNHNY and SVGAGI (reference sequence). The CDR3 has 16 amino acids. CDR3 protein: CASSSIIAGGRETQYF. The CDR3 DNA sequence: TGTGCCAGCAGTTCCATAATAGCGGGAGGGCGAGAGACCCAGTACTTC.

V is TRBV12-5 and J is TRBJ2-1, with 8 bases matching TRBD1. V shed 7 bases and J 10 bases; nucleotides not matched to a gene: 18. Looked up from germline, CDR1 is LGHNT and CDR2 is FRNRAP. There are 16 residues in the CDR3. CDR3 protein: CASDNPGQGLIWEQFF. In DNA form, the CDR3 reads TGTGCTAGTGATAACCCCGGACAGGGCTTAATCTGGGAGCAGTTCTTC.

The chain has TRBV11-2 and TRBJ2-7, with D unclear. Looked up from germline, CDR1 is SGHAT and CDR2 is FQNNGV. V lost 4 bases and J 7 bases, leaving 11 bases between the germline ends. There are 12 residues in the CDR3. In DNA, the CDR3 is TGTGCCAGCAGCTCGGTAAGGGAAGAGCAGTACTTC. Translation: CASSSVREEQYF.

The CDR3 region is CASSARETEAFF. The CDR3, as DNA: TGTGCCAGCAGTGCTAGGGAAACTGAAGCTTTCTTT. The gene calls are TRBV6-1 and TRBJ1-1; D is unclear. V lost 4 bases to trimming and J lost 5 bases, with 8 bases between them. CDR1 is MNHNS and CDR2 is SASEGT in the germline V gene. This CDR3 is 12 amino acids long.

This clonotype turned up a few times. The CDR3 region is CASSSQGLYGYTF. As DNA, the CDR3 is TGCGCCAGCAGCTCACAGGGACTCTATGGCTACACCTTC. This chain joins TRBV5-1 and TRBJ1-2; tentatively, D is TRBD1 (6 bases). CDR1 and CDR2 (germline): SGHRS, YFSETQ. The CDR3 length is 13 residues. V lost 3 bases to trimming and J lost 4 bases, with 10 bases between them.

This clonotype was detected many times. The junction departs from the called germline gene at one end, perhaps through a read error. The chain carries TRBV7-7 and TRBJ2-7; a possible D gene is TRBD1 (5 bases). Germline loops: CDR1 SSHAT, CDR2 FNYEAQ (reference sequence). There are 15 residues in the CDR3. CDR3 DNA sequence: TGTGCTAGCAGCTTATCTACAGGAGAATTCTACGAGCAGTACTTC. Translating it yields CASSLSTGEFYEQYF.

The gene calls are TRBV5-1 and TRBJ1-1, with D perhaps matching TRBD1 (6 bases). The CDR3 is made up of 14 amino acids. V was shortened by 3 bases and J by 1 base, with 10 bases between the two germline ends. Germline-derived CDR1 and CDR2 are SGHRS and YFSETQ. CDR3 protein: CASSSLQGNTEAFF. CDR3 in DNA: TGCGCCAGCAGCTCTTTACAGGGGAACACTGAAGCTTTCTTT.

This clonotype has a handful of counts. The chain uses TRBV2 and TRBJ2-1, with 10 bases aligning to TRBD1. The germline V gene has CDR1 SNHLY and CDR2 FYNNEI. This CDR3 has 12 amino acids. The junction had 6 bases not matched to a gene; V was cut back by 9 bases and J by 10 bases. CDR3 in DNA: TGTGCCAGTCGGGACAGGGGTTGGGAGCAGTTCTTC. It yields the protein CASRDRGWEQFF.

This clonotype was detected only a few times. The chain combines TRBV10-3 with TRBJ1-6, with D uncertain. Trimming took off 4 bases at V and 7 bases at J, with 14 bases between the two ends. CDR3 length equals 15 residues. Germline V gives CDR1 ENHRY, CDR2 SYGVKD. This chain's CDR3 is CAISGQTTPNSPLHF. The CDR3 DNA reads TGTGCCATCAGTGGTCAGACGACGCCCAATTCACCCCTCCACTTT.

V usage is TRBV5-1 and J usage is TRBJ2-7, with 10 bases matching TRBD1. CDR1 and CDR2 from the germline V gene are SGHRS and YFSETQ. This CDR3 spans 15 amino acids. J lost 6 bases, V lost 3 bases, and 9 bases had no gene match. CDR3 in DNA: TGCGCCAGCAGCTCGTCCGGGACAGGGGCCTCCGAGCAGTACTTC. Translated, it gives CASSSSGTGASEQYF.

This clonotype was recorded many times. The rearrangement joins TRBV10-1 to TRBJ1-1; D remains unclear. Germline V gene data show CDR1 as WNHNN and CDR2 as SYGVQD (reference sequence). The V end lost 2 bases, the J end lost 2 bases, and 12 bases lay between the germline ends. The CDR3 is 15 amino acids. CDR3 loop: CASSERQAPNTEAFF. CDR3 bases: TGCGCCAGCAGTGAGCGGCAGGCCCCTAACACTGAAGCTTTCTTT.

The chain employs TRBV30 and TRBJ1-5; TRBD1 aligns across 9 bases. There are 15 residues in the CDR3. CDR1 is GTSNPN and CDR2 is SVGIG in the germline V gene (reference sequence). J lost 0 bases, V lost 5 bases, and 5 bases had no gene match. The CDR3 sequence is CAWGTGMNSNQPQHF. Written as DNA, the CDR3 is TGTGCCTGGGGGACAGGGATGAATAGCAATCAGCCCCAGCATTTT. The variable domain in full, with the rest retrieved from reference TRBV30 and TRBJ1-5, is SQTIHQWPATLVQPVGSPLSLECTVEGTSNPNLYWYRQAAGRGLQLLFYSVGIGQISSEVPQNLSASRPQDRQFILSSKKLLLSDSGFYLCAWGTGMNSNQPQHFGDGTRLSIL.

The sample holds many counts of this clonotype. The rearrangement links TRBV7-9 to TRBJ2-3, with D maybe TRBD1 (6 bases). V was pared by 5 bases and J by 2 bases, with 20 bases between. CDR1 is SEHNR, CDR2 FQNEAQ, per germline (reference sequence). This CDR3 region has 17 residues. CDR3: CASSPPPTGFLTDTQYF. In DNA, the CDR3 is TGTGCCAGCAGCCCACCCCCCACAGGGTTCCTCACAGATACGCAGTATTTT.

V and J are TRBV9 and TRBJ2-1, with TRBD2 matching 9 bases. This CDR3 has 15 amino acids. CDR1 and CDR2 from the germline V gene are SGDLS and YYNGEE. V gave up 4 bases and J gave up 5 bases; unmatched junction bases: 7. CDR3 in amino acids: CASSPGASGNNEQFF. The DNA for the CDR3 is TGTGCCAGCAGCCCCGGGGCTAGCGGGAACAATGAGCAGTTCTTC.

This clonotype was observed a few times. J is TRBJ1-3 and V is TRBV12-3 or TRBV12-4; no firm D call. V lost 5 bases and J 0 bases, leaving 11 bases between the germline ends. This CDR3 region has 15 residues. The chain's CDR3 is CASSRHSVSGNTIYF. CDR3 nucleotide sequence: TGTGCCAGCAGTCGACACTCAGTCTCTGGAAACACCATATATTTT.

This clonotype has a count of ten or more. The chain employs TRBV6-6 and TRBJ2-3; D possibly uses TRBD1 or TRBD2 (5 bases each). Looked up from germline, CDR1 is MNHNY and CDR2 is SVGAGI (reference sequence). CDR3 length equals 13 residues. Trimming cost V 4 bases and J 8 bases, with 13 bases left between them. The CDR3 loop reads CASSFSGTGTQYF. The CDR3 nucleotides read TGTGCCAGCAGTTTTTCCGGGACGGGTACGCAGTATTTT.

This clonotype came up many times. The chain couples TRBV11-2 to TRBJ2-1; 9 bases map to TRBD2. Trimming at V came to 8 bases and at J to 5 bases, leaving 13 bases not matched to a gene. CDR1 and CDR2 from the germline V gene are SGHAT and FQNNGV. This CDR3 is 16 amino acids long. CDR3 nucleotides: TGTGCCAGCTCCCGAGGGGCGGGAGGGTCAAACAATGAGCAGTTCTTC. Translated, it gives CASSRGAGGSNNEQFF.

This clonotype was recorded at least ten times. The V gene is TRBV7-8, the J gene TRBJ2-3; D possibly corresponds to TRBD1 (5 bases). V lost 1 base to trimming and J lost 0 bases, with 8 bases between them. The CDR3 loop spans 15 amino acids. Germline V gene lookup returns CDR1 SGHVS and CDR2 FQNEAQ. CDR3 in amino acids: CASSLEPGSTDTQYF. The CDR3 nucleotides are TGTGCCAGCAGCTTAGAACCAGGGAGCACAGATACGCAGTATTTT.

This clonotype was observed a handful of times. V usage is TRBV2 and J usage is TRBJ1-4; 8 bases are a match to TRBD1. The CDR3 runs 13 residues. V trimming: 8 bases; J trimming: 7 bases; junction bases outside the gene matches: 6. The V gene's germline CDR1 is SNHLY and CDR2 FYNNEI. DNA of the CDR3: TGTGCCAGCTTGGACAGGGTGGGTGAAAAACTGTTTTTT. This sequence encodes CASLDRVGEKLFF.